This T cell receptor beta chain appears in the sequencing data of a study of control samples from healthy donors and cancer patients. Germline lookup yields CDR1 GTSNPN and CDR2 SVGIG (reference sequence). The CDR3 is made up of 15 amino acids. Losses at the gene ends were 5 bases for V and 5 bases for J; bases not matched to a gene: 9. This table comes from immunoSEQ multiplex PCR, and its TCRdb copy is limited to in-frame clones, with some not included. Of tens of thousands of clones in the sample, roughly 82% were seen once. This clonotype originated in a man in his forties or fifties in good health. The sequencing input was blood. This chain connects TRBV30 to TRBJ2-2, with TRBD1 matching over 9 bases. The CDR3 here is CAWDRGDSWTGELFF. The CDR3 DNA is TGTGCCTGGGACAGGGGGGATTCTTGGACCGGGGAGCTGTTTTTT.